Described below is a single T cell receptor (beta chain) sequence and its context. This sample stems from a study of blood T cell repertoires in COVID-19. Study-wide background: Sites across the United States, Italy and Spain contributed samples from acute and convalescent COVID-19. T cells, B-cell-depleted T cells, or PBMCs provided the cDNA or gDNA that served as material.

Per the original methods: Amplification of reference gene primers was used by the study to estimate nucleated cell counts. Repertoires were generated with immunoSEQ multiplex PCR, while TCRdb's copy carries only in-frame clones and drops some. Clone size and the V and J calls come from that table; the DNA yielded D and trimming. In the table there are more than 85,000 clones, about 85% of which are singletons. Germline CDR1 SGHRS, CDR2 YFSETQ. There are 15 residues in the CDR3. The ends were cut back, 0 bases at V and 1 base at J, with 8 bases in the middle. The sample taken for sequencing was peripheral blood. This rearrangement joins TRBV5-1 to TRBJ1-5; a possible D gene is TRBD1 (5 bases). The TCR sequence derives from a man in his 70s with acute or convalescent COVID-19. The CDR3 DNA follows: TGCGCCAGCAGCTTGGACAGGAACAGCAATCAGCCCCAGCATTTT. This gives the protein CASSLDRNSNQPQHF. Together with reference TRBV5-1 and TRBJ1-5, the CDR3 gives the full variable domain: KAGVTQTPRYLIKTRGQQVTLSCSPISGHRSVSWYQQTPGQGLQFLFEYFSETQRNKGNFPGRFSGRQFSNSRSEMNVSTLELGDSALYLCASSLDRNSNQPQHFGDGTRLSIL.